This T cell receptor beta chain was profiled in a study of T cell responses to AZD1222 COVID-19 vaccine. Study findings and constraints: Repertoires were obtained solely post-peak T cell response. Reports indicate that nearly half of spike-specific TCRs are directed at unmutated variant regions.

Some clones are missing from TCRdb's copy, which holds only in-frame ones; the method was immunoSEQ multiplex PCR. The repertoire holds around 130,000 clones, with 70% to 90% as singletons. The CDR3 runs to 12 residues. Germline V CDR1 and CDR2: LNHDA, SQIVND (reference sequence). The V gene lost 11 bases and the J gene lost 3 bases, with 14 bases spanning the gap. Notes on this clone: What it binds is not known.

The rearrangement links TRBV19 to TRBJ2-7; D is perhaps TRBD1 (8 bases). This receptor was identified in an adult in good health. This material consisted of peripheral blood, taken on day 0 of AZD1222 vaccination. The CDR3 DNA follows: TGTGCCGCACAGGGGGAGGGCTACGAGCAGTACTTC. This translates into CAAQGEGYEQYF.